A single sample is the source of the 24 T cell receptor beta chains below, sequenced in a study of T cells in Graves' hyperthyroidism and ophthalmopathy. Amplification yielded TCR beta CDR3 regions, with RNA transcripts as the source. Using the HTBI primer set, a first-round RT-PCR was run on the TCR CDR3. TCRdb reprocessed the multiplex PCR reads via MiXCR and lists one record per CDR3 protein. The table shows roughly 500,000 distinct CDR3 sequences, with about 16% occurring only once. The sequenced sample was blood. The receptors come from a woman in her twenties or thirties with Graves' ophthalmopathy.

The rearrangement joins TRBV27 to TRBJ1-2, with 7 bases lining up with TRBD1. Germline CDR1 is MNHEY and CDR2 is SMNVEV (reference sequence). Germline trimming cut 4 bases from V and 0 bases from J; bases unmatched to any gene: 8. CDR3 length: 16 amino acids. CDR3 DNA sequence: TGTGCCAGCAGTTCCCTGGGGACAGCCGCTAACTATGGCTACACCTTC. Protein: CASSSLGTAANYGYTF.

There are many counts of this clonotype. This chain connects TRBV27 to TRBJ1-4, with no clear D. CDR1 is MNHEY, CDR2 SMNVEV, per germline (reference sequence). V lost 5 bases and J 5 bases, leaving 9 bases between the germline ends. This CDR3 has 13 amino acids. The CDR3 DNA reads TGTGCCAGCAGTCCTTACGTAAATGAAAAACTGTTTTTT. Translated: CASSPYVNEKLFF.

This clonotype appeared a few times. The V and J genes are TRBV25-1 and TRBJ2-1, with 8 positions matching TRBD1. Trimming removed 2 bases from V and 1 base from J; junction bases left unmatched: 1. The CDR3 length is 15 residues. Germline CDR1 is MGHDK and CDR2 is SYGVNS. The CDR3 DNA is TGTGCCAGCAGTGAAGGGACAGGATCCTACAATGAGCAGTTCTTC. As protein: CASSEGTGSYNEQFF.

This clonotype was observed a handful of times. The chain couples TRBV7-2 to TRBJ1-2; 7 bases align to TRBD1. This CDR3 is built from 17 residues. Trimming cost V 3 bases and J 4 bases; bases outside gene matches: 14. Per the germline V gene, CDR1 is SGHTA and CDR2 is FQGNSA. The CDR3 DNA reads TGTGCCAGCAGCTTGGGGACAGTAGGCTATGAACGCTATGGCTACACCTTC. This gives the protein CASSLGTVGYERYGYTF.

This sequence joins TRBV6-1 and TRBJ2-2, with TRBD2 matching 10 bases. The CDR3 is 17 residues long. CDR1 and CDR2 from the germline V gene are MNHNS and SASEGT. V shed 5 bases, J shed 0 bases, and the junction held 6 bases outside the gene matches. The CDR3 here is CASSSGLADTNTGELFF. The CDR3 region has the DNA TGTGCCAGCAGTTCAGGACTAGCGGACACGAACACCGGGGAGCTGTTTTTT.

This clonotype was counted many times. This chain joins TRBV7-8 and TRBJ2-1; no clear D. V was trimmed by 2 bases and J by 0 bases, leaving 8 bases between them. The CDR3 totals 15 residues. Germline loops: CDR1 SGHVS, CDR2 FQNEAQ. In DNA form, the CDR3 reads TGTGCCAGCAGCTTAACCCTTAGCTCCTACAATGAGCAGTTCTTC. This codes for CASSLTLSSYNEQFF.

This clonotype occurred many times. The chain employs TRBV18 and TRBJ1-5; 9 bases are a match to TRBD1. The CDR3 has 16 residues. Germline V gene lookup returns CDR1 KGHSH and CDR2 LQKENI. J gave up 11 bases and V 3 bases, and 14 bases lay outside the gene matches. The CDR3 loop is CASSPLGTGQGRAQHF. CDR3 nucleotides: TGTGCCAGCTCACCCCTTGGGACAGGGCAGGGGAGAGCCCAGCATTTT. The entire variable domain, with the rest obtained from reference TRBV18 and TRBJ1-5, is as follows: NAGVMQNPRHLVRRRGQEARLRCSPMKGHSHVYWYRQLPEEGLKFMVYLQKENIIDESGMPKERFSAEFPKEGPSILRIQQVVRGDSAAYFCASSPLGTGQGRAQHFGDGTRLSIL.

As for this clonotype: This may arise from a read error, as a much more abundant clone is one base away. This sequence joins TRBV20-1 and TRBJ2-7, with 8 bases fitting TRBD2. The germline gives CDR1 DFQATT, CDR2 SNEGSKA (reference sequence). The CDR3 runs to 17 residues. With 4 bases clipped from V and 2 bases from J, the junction kept 16 bases outside the gene matches. The CDR3 is CSATGETGGLDPYEQYF. As DNA, the CDR3 is TGCAGTGCTACCGGTGAAACGGGAGGGCTGGACCCCTACGAGCAGTACTTC.

This clonotype came up a few times. The CDR3 region has the DNA TGTGCCAGCAGTTTATCGGGACAGGGGGAGTACTTC. Amino acids: CASSLSGQGEYF. The chain is built from TRBV28 and TRBJ2-7, with 11 bases lining up with TRBD1. Germline V CDR1 and CDR2: MDHEN, SYDVKM. The CDR3 has 12 amino acids. V was clipped by 1 base and J by 11 bases; unmatched bases: 1.

This clonotype was counted a single time. The V and J genes are TRBV19 and TRBJ2-1, with D tentatively TRBD1 (5 bases). V gave up 1 base and J gave up 3 bases, with 10 bases separating them. The germline gives CDR1 LNHDA, CDR2 SQIVND (reference sequence). The CDR3 covers 15 residues. Here the CDR3 DNA reads TGTGCCAGTAGTATAGGTAGGGGTGTCTACAATGAGCAGTTCTTC. Translating gives CASSIGRGVYNEQFF.

This clonotype was observed a few times. The rearrangement uses TRBV7-2 and TRBJ1-2; TRBD1 aligns across 9 bases. Trimming at V came to 2 bases and at J to 4 bases, leaving 5 bases not matched to a gene. The V gene's germline CDR1 is SGHTA and CDR2 FQGNSA. The CDR3 is 15 residues long. CDR3 sequence: CASSLIGTGLYGYTF. CDR3 coding DNA: TGTGCCAGCAGCTTAATTGGGACAGGGCTCTATGGCTACACCTTC.

The chain links TRBV19 to TRBJ2-1, with TRBD2 matching 12 bases. V shed 6 bases and J 4 bases; nucleotides not matched to a gene: 13. CDR1 is LNHDA, CDR2 SQIVND, per germline (reference sequence). The CDR3 has 18 amino acids. The CDR3 is CASSSWTSGDSIYNEQFF. CDR3 in DNA: TGTGCCAGTAGCAGCTGGACTAGCGGGGACTCGATTTACAATGAGCAGTTCTTC.

The chain combines TRBV20-1 with TRBJ2-3, with 9 positions matching TRBD2. Looked up from germline, CDR1 is DFQATT and CDR2 is SNEGSKA (reference sequence). The CDR3 covers 16 residues. Germline trimming cut 5 bases from V and 1 base from J; bases unmatched to any gene: 10. The DNA for the CDR3 is TGCAGTGCTCTTCCGGGACTAGCAGGGGGCACAGATACGCAGTATTTT. Its translation is CSALPGLAGGTDTQYF.

On this clonotype: A much larger clonotype is one base distant, so this may be a read error. J is TRBJ1-5 and V is TRBV5-1; D unclear. Germline V gene data show CDR1 as SGHRS and CDR2 as YFSETQ. This CDR3 contains 12 residues. This chain's CDR3 is CASSLVAQPQHF. In nucleotides, the CDR3 is TGTGCCAGCAGCTTAGTAGCTCAGCCCCAGCATTTT.

The DNA for the CDR3 is TGTGCCAGCAGGTCGAGTGGCCGGGATTACTACAATGAGCAGTTCTTC. This gives the protein CASRSSGRDYYNEQFF. The chain employs TRBV28 and TRBJ2-1; tentative D call: TRBD2 (5 bases). Germline assignment: CDR1 MDHEN and CDR2 SYDVKM. Trimming stripped 6 bases from V and 3 bases from J, with 18 bases between. This CDR3 contains 16 residues.

A remark on this clonotype: Given a much more abundant clone one base away, this may be a read error. The chain combines TRBV20-1 with TRBJ2-1; D possibly corresponds to TRBD2 (5 bases). CDR1 is DFQATT and CDR2 is SNEGSKA in the germline V gene (reference sequence). This CDR3 is built from 17 residues. The CDR3 DNA reads as TGCAGTACTAGAGAGCGCTGGATTTCGGGTTCCTACAATGAGCAGTTCTTC. Translating gives CSTRERWISGSYNEQFF.

This clonotype was seen repeatedly, ten times or more. V and J are TRBV20-1 and TRBJ2-3, with 7 nucleotides matching TRBD2. CDR1 DFQATT and CDR2 SNEGSKA come from the germline V gene (reference sequence). The CDR3 length is 16 residues. V trimming: 1 base; J trimming: 4 bases; junction bases outside the gene matches: 11. The CDR3 bases are TGCAGTGCTAGAGTACTTAGACGGGAGGTCCCAGATACGCAGTATTTT. Its translation is CSARVLRREVPDTQYF.

J is TRBJ2-5 and V is TRBV7-9; TRBD1 or TRBD2 may be the D gene (5 bases each). V lost 7 bases and J 2 bases, leaving 14 bases between the germline ends. The CDR3 covers 14 residues. Germline-derived CDR1 and CDR2 are SEHNR and FQNEAQ (reference sequence). CDR3 sequence: CASTSRGRQETQYF. CDR3 DNA: TGTGCCAGCACCTCCCGGGGCAGACAAGAGACCCAGTACTTC.

This clonotype was seen at least ten times. The genes are TRBV6-5 and TRBJ2-1; 11 bases map to TRBD2. The CDR3 loop spans 18 amino acids. V trimming: 0 bases; J trimming: 8 bases; junction bases outside the gene matches: 12. Germline V lookup: CDR1 MNHEY, CDR2 SVGAGI. CDR3: CASSYSSGRAFVPDEQFF. The CDR3 region has the DNA TGTGCCAGCAGTTACTCTAGCGGGAGGGCCTTTGTCCCCGATGAGCAGTTCTTC.

This clonotype appeared many times. This chain connects TRBV12-3 or TRBV12-4 to TRBJ2-1, with TRBD1 matching over 11 bases. The length of the CDR3 is 17 residues. The V and J ends lost 6 bases and 1 base, in that order; junction bases with no gene match: 8. The CDR3 here is CASSGDRGRGSYNEQFF. The CDR3 DNA follows: TGTGCCAGCAGCGGGGACAGGGGGAGGGGGTCCTACAATGAGCAGTTCTTC.

This clonotype came up many times. This chain connects TRBV3-1 to TRBJ2-1; D perhaps matches TRBD1 (5 bases). The CDR3 has 15 amino acids. Per germline, CDR1 LGHDT and CDR2 YNNKEL (reference sequence). V was cut by 6 bases and J by 0 bases, with 12 bases left in between. The CDR3 DNA reads TGTGCCAGCAGACCGACAGTGAGCTCCTACAATGAGCAGTTCTTC. Translated: CASRPTVSSYNEQFF.

CDR3 bases: TGCGCCAGCAGCCAAGAAATTACAGGGGTGAACACTGAAGCTTTCTTT. It yields the protein CASSQEITGVNTEAFF. The V call is TRBV4-1, the J call TRBJ1-1; 7 positions match TRBD1. Germline CDR1 and CDR2: MGHRA and YSYEKL. The CDR3 has 16 residues. V lost 0 bases, J lost 0 bases, and 4 bases stayed unmatched.

This clonotype has a count of ten or more. The chain has TRBV7-2 and TRBJ2-7, with TRBD2 matching over 9 bases. The V gene end was trimmed by 7 bases and the J gene end by 6 bases; junction bases not matched to a gene: 16. This CDR3 region has 16 residues. Germline V gene lookup returns CDR1 SGHTA and CDR2 FQGNSA. Here the CDR3 reads CASTHGGTSSLGEQYF. The CDR3 nucleotides are TGTGCCAGCACCCACGGAGGGACTAGCTCCCTCGGCGAGCAGTACTTC.

CDR3 sequence (DNA): TGTGCCATCAGGAGGACGGCCGCGAACACCGGGGAGCTGTTTTTT. It is translated as CAIRRTAANTGELFF. V gene TRBV10-3 combines with J gene TRBJ2-2; D uncertain. In germline, CDR1 is ENHRY, CDR2 SYGVKD. V was cut by 6 bases and J by 0 bases, with 11 bases left in between. The CDR3 totals 15 residues.